Listed below are T cell receptor beta chains from one sample, sequenced in a study of cytomegalovirus exposure and HLA in healthy donors. This table comes from immunoSEQ multiplex PCR, and its TCRdb copy is limited to in-frame clones, with some not included. The repertoire holds about 170,000 clones, 75% to 90% seen once, with about 1.9% in the top ten. What was sequenced was PBMCs. These receptors originate from a woman aged 18-35 years in good health and CMV-seronegative. Each CDR3 is given with its conserved first and last residue. A D gene is named only where the DNA matches it firmly. Size is omitted from some rows. Given values are once, few, many or a class for expanded clones.

CDR3aa	CDR3nt	v_gene	d_gene	abundance	j_gene
CASSYDRGRATNEKLFF	TGTGCCAGCAGTTACGACAGGGGTCGAGCAACTAATGAAAAACTGTTTTTT	TRBV6-7	TRBD1	.	TRBJ1-4
CASRIPAGPYNEQFF	TGTGCCAGCCGTATCCCAGCGGGACCCTACAATGAGCAGTTCTTC	TRBV27	TRBD2	.	TRBJ2-1
CASSIGSGGPREQYF	TGTGCCAGTAGTATAGGGTCGGGAGGACCCCGTGAGCAGTACTTC	TRBV19	TRBD2	.	TRBJ2-5
CASSLGALRGPDEQYF	TGTGCCAGCAGCTTAGGAGCGTTAAGGGGCCCCGACGAGCAGTACTTC	TRBV11-2	.	few	TRBJ2-7
CASSPYSGPDNEQFF	TGTGCCAGCTCACCATATTCAGGGCCGGACAATGAGCAGTTCTTC	TRBV18	.	.	TRBJ2-1
CASSTEGVLTGGYTF	TGTGCCAGCAGCACAGAAGGGGTCCTGACGGGTGGCTACACCTTC	TRBV2	.	.	TRBJ1-2
CASSTRPVNQPQHF	TGTGCCAGCAGCACCAGGCCTGTCAATCAGCCCCAGCATTTT	TRBV6-1	.	.	TRBJ1-5
CASSLGQENTIYF	TGTGCCAGCAGCTTGGGACAGGAAAACACCATATATTTT	TRBV5-5	.	.	TRBJ1-3
CASSFGDRETQYF	TGCGCCAGCAGCTTCGGAGACAGGGAGACCCAGTACTTC	TRBV5-1	.	.	TRBJ2-5
CASSEQRYRANVLTF	TGTGCCAGCAGTGAACAGCGCTATAGGGCCAACGTCCTGACTTTC	TRBV2	.	.	TRBJ2-6
CASSGRGTDTQYF	TGCGCCAGCAGTGGTCGGGGCACAGATACGCAGTATTTT	TRBV10-1	.	.	TRBJ2-3
CASSFGDRGLQTQYF	TGTGCCAGCAGCTTTGGGGACAGGGGTTTGCAGACCCAGTACTTC	TRBV11-2	TRBD1	.	TRBJ2-5
CASSKAETSGRAMSAYTSTDTQYF	TGTGCCAGCAGCAAAGCGGAAACTAGCGGGAGGGCCATGTCGGCCTACACTAGCACAGATACGCAGTATTTT	TRBV21-1	.	.	TRBJ2-3
CASSEPGTGSGYTF	TGTGCCAGCAGCGAACCTGGGACAGGGAGCGGCTACACCTTC	TRBV9	TRBD1	.	TRBJ1-2
CASSLTGGMETQYF	TGTGCCAGCAGCCTTACAGGGGGCATGGAGACCCAGTACTTC	TRBV5-5	TRBD1	.	TRBJ2-5
CASSRGSSGNTIYF	TGTGCCTCCTCCCGGGGATCGTCGGGAAACACCATATATTTT	TRBV30	.	.	TRBJ1-3
CASSSGNSPLHF	TGTGCCAGCAGCTCAGGGAATTCACCCCTCCACTTT	TRBV7-9	.	.	TRBJ1-6
CASSDSRNTEAFF	TGCGCCAGCAGTGATTCTAGGAACACTGAAGCTTTCTTT	TRBV10-1	.	.	TRBJ1-1
CASSSFSPYEQYF	TGTGCCAGCAGCAGTTTTAGTCCCTACGAGCAGTACTTC	TRBV13	.	.	TRBJ2-7
CATPRGTGLGYGYTF	TGTGCCACTCCGAGGGGGACAGGGCTAGGGTATGGCTACACCTTC	TRBV11-2	TRBD1	.	TRBJ1-2
CASNIQDQETQYF	TGTGCCAGCAATATACAGGACCAAGAGACCCAGTACTTC	TRBV2	.	.	TRBJ2-5
CASRPYSGGLDTQYF	TGTGCCAGCAGGCCCTACAGCGGGGGATTAGATACGCAGTATTTT	TRBV9	TRBD2	.	TRBJ2-3
CASSPPSAGNTEAFF	TGTGCCAGCTCACCACCGTCGGCAGGGAACACTGAAGCTTTCTTT	TRBV18	.	.	TRBJ1-1
CAIGRGFSNQPQHF	TGTGCCATCGGAAGGGGCTTTAGCAATCAGCCCCAGCATTTT	TRBV10-3	.	.	TRBJ1-5
CASSSRTGASNQPQHF	TGTGCCAGCAGCTCCCGGACAGGGGCAAGCAATCAGCCCCAGCATTTT	TRBV5-5	TRBD1	.	TRBJ1-5
CASSPSGGATETQYF	TGTGCCAGCAGTCCCTCAGGGGGCGCAACGGAGACCCAGTACTTC	TRBV6-5	TRBD1	once	TRBJ2-5
CASGQGVGYEQYF	TGTGCCAGCGGTCAGGGGGTAGGCTACGAGCAGTACTTC	TRBV6-5	TRBD1	.	TRBJ2-7
CASSEVPGDGGYTF	TGTGCCAGCAGTGAAGTCCCGGGGGACGGTGGCTACACCTTC	TRBV6-1	.	.	TRBJ1-2
CASSQDISYEQYF	TGCGCCAGCAGCCAGGACATCTCCTACGAGCAGTACTTC	TRBV5-1	.	.	TRBJ2-7
CASSSSPSGVAYEQYF	TGCGCCAGCAGCTCCTCCCCTAGCGGGGTAGCCTACGAGCAGTACTTC	TRBV5-1	TRBD2	.	TRBJ2-7
CASSLEGAPSGNTIYF	TGTGCCAGCAGCTTAGAAGGGGCCCCCTCTGGAAACACCATATATTTT	TRBV13	.	once	TRBJ1-3
CASSPGQGPENTIYF	TGTGCCAGCTCGCCAGGTCAGGGGCCAGAAAACACCATATATTTT	TRBV18	.	.	TRBJ1-3
CASSLPGQGTDTQYF	TGTGCCAGCAGCTTGCCGGGACAGGGCACAGATACGCAGTATTTT	TRBV5-4	TRBD1	.	TRBJ2-3
CASSAYSGANVLTF	TGTGCCAGCAGCGCCTACTCTGGGGCCAACGTCCTGACTTTC	TRBV7-6	.	.	TRBJ2-6
CASSKQGNYTF	TGTGCCAGCAGTAAGCAGGGAAACTACACCTTC	TRBV28	.	.	TRBJ1-2
CASRPGTGGNNEQFF	TGCGCCAGCCGGCCAGGGACAGGAGGGAACAATGAGCAGTTCTTC	TRBV5-1	TRBD1	.	TRBJ2-1
CASSDGGLAGDEQYF	TGTGCCAGCAGCGATGGGGGACTAGCGGGGGACGAGCAGTACTTC	TRBV9	TRBD2	.	TRBJ2-7
CASSLSRGPHHF	TGTGCCAGCAGCTTATCCAGGGGACCGCACCACTTC	TRBV7-6	.	.	TRBJ2-5
CASSPYGAGWETQYF	TGTGCCAGCAGCCCTTATGGGGCAGGGTGGGAGACCCAGTACTTC	TRBV7-9	.	.	TRBJ2-5
CASSLSKADTQYF	TGTGCCAGCAGCTTAAGCAAAGCAGATACGCAGTATTTT	TRBV7-2	.	.	TRBJ2-3